The 25 T cell receptor beta chains listed next were all sequenced from one sample in a study of response to subunit inactivated influenza vaccine listed by TCRdb under 2018. In the paper's terms, the time point label means: 45 days after influenza vaccine administration. Library construction relied on RT-PCR. The data were produced on an Illumina HiSeq 2500. In TCRdb, the public reads were trimmed at Q25 with fastp and aligned with MiXCR, with productive beta chains retained. All rows with the same CDR3 protein become a single entry with the most common DNA and genes. This sample has about 530,000 distinct CDR3 sequences in its table, and 10% to 15% of those were observed once. Around 13% of the sample belongs to the ten largest clones. The sequences come from PBMCs from blood, collected roughly 46 days after vaccination. These receptors originate from a man aged 50 to 60 who received an inactivated influenza vaccine. Donor details come from another sample of the same person, matched by shared clones.

CDR3 region: CASSQHLADEQYF. CDR3 nucleotides: TGTGCCAGCAGCCAGCACCTAGCGGACGAGCAGTACTTC. The gene calls are TRBV3-1 and TRBJ2-7; TRBD2 aligns across 7 bases. Germline loops: CDR1 LGHDT, CDR2 YNNKEL (reference sequence). This CDR3 has 13 amino acids. V was pared by 3 bases and J by 5 bases, with 4 bases of the junction left unmatched.

In this sample, this clonotype turned up a few times. V gene TRBV4-3 combines with J gene TRBJ2-3, with D hard to call. Trimming took 2 bases from V and 0 from J, leaving 12 bases between them. The CDR3 sequence is 16 residues long. Germline V gives CDR1 LGHNA, CDR2 YSLEER. This CDR3 is CASSQLVYISTDTQYF. The DNA of the CDR3 is TGCGCCAGCAGCCAATTAGTGTACATTAGCACAGATACGCAGTATTTT.

This clonotype turned up a few times. The V and J genes are TRBV6-5 and TRBJ2-2, with D perhaps given as TRBD1 or TRBD2 (5 bases each). V was clipped by 2 bases and J by 4 bases, with 8 bases between them. This CDR3 comprises 14 residues. Germline V gene sequence: CDR1 MNHEY, CDR2 SVGAGI. The CDR3 nucleotides read TGTGCCAGCAGTTACAATGGGGGCACCGGGGAGCTGTTTTTT. This codes for CASSYNGGTGELFF.

V and J are TRBV28 and TRBJ2-7, with TRBD2 matching 8 bases. The germline CDR1 and CDR2 sequences are MDHEN and SYDVKM. This CDR3 spans 13 amino acids. V dropped 8 bases and J dropped 4; count of bases not matched to a gene: 7. The chain's CDR3 is CASRQAGEYEQYF. DNA of the CDR3: TGTGCCAGCCGTCAAGCGGGAGAGTACGAGCAGTACTTC.

The V gene is TRBV7-2, the J gene TRBJ2-7; D is unresolved. The CDR3 totals 14 residues. Trimming shortened V by 2 bases and J by 9 bases, and 17 bases separated the two germline ends. Germline-derived CDR1 and CDR2 are SGHTA and FQGNSA. CDR3 sequence reads: CASSLLPSLLGQYF. Here the CDR3 DNA reads TGTGCCAGCAGCTTACTCCCGAGCCTTCTTGGGCAGTACTTC.

The chain couples TRBV12-3 or TRBV12-4 to TRBJ2-7; D gene unclear. V lost 2 bases and J lost 5, with 10 bases in between. This CDR3 region has 13 residues. Here the CDR3 reads CASSLSSGDEQYF. The CDR3 DNA is TGTGCCAGCAGTTTATCCTCAGGTGACGAGCAGTACTTC.

This clonotype was seen more than once but under ten times. The V and J genes are TRBV13 and TRBJ1-5; no firm D call. V lost 4 bases to trimming and J lost 0 bases, with 10 bases between them. In germline, CDR1 is PRHDT, CDR2 FYEKMQ (reference sequence). The CDR3 contains 15 residues. The CDR3 protein is CASSSDASSNQPQHF. DNA of the CDR3: TGTGCCAGCAGCTCGGACGCCAGTAGCAATCAGCCCCAGCATTTT.

This clonotype showed up just a few times. An end of the junction differs from the germline gene, which may be a read error. The chain recombines TRBV13 with TRBJ2-7, with 13 bases identical to TRBD2. CDR1 PRHDT and CDR2 FYEKMQ come from the germline V gene (reference sequence). This CDR3 region has 16 residues. CDR3 sequence: CSSSSYGTSGNDGQYF. The CDR3 DNA follows: TGTTCCAGCAGCTCATACGGGACTAGCGGGAACGACGGGCAGTACTTC. The variable domain in full, completed from reference TRBV13 and TRBJ2-7, reads AAGVIQSPRHLIKEKRETATLKCYPIPRHDTVYWYQQGPGQDPQFLISFYEKMQSDKGSIPDRFSAQQFSDYHSELNMSSLELGDSALYFCSSSSYGTSGNDGQYFGPGTRLTVT.

In this sample, this clonotype turned up a few times. The chain carries TRBV11-2 and TRBJ2-3; TRBD2 matches at 9 bases. Germline trimming cut 6 bases from V and 4 bases from J; bases unmatched to any gene: 8. The CDR3 is made up of 15 amino acids. CDR1 and CDR2 from the germline V gene are SGHAT and FQNNGV. CDR3 sequence (DNA): TGTGCCAGCAGTCCAAGCGGGGGGCCGTCAGATACGCAGTATTTT. Protein sequence: CASSPSGGPSDTQYF. Full variable domain (missing parts from reference TRBV11-2 and TRBJ2-3): EAGVAQSPRYKIIEKRQSVAFWCNPISGHATLYWYQQILGQGPKLLIQFQNNGVVDDSQLPKDRFSAERLKGVDSTLKIQPAKLEDSAVYLCASSPSGGPSDTQYFGPGTRLTVL.

The chain combines TRBV5-5 with TRBJ1-1, with D perhaps matching TRBD1 (5 bases). Trimming took 3 bases from V and 6 from J, leaving 18 bases between them. The germline CDR1 and CDR2 sequences are SGHKS and YYEKEE (reference sequence). The CDR3 is made up of 15 amino acids. This CDR3 is CASSWGGMLASEAFF. The CDR3 coding sequence is TGTGCCAGCAGCTGGGGCGGGATGTTAGCCTCTGAAGCTTTCTTT. Full variable domain (outside the CDR3, taken from reference TRBV5-5 and TRBJ1-1): DAGVTQSPTHLIKTRGQQVTLRCSPISGHKSVSWYQQVLGQGPQFIFQYYEKEERGRGNFPDRFSARQFPNYSSELNVNALLLGDSALYLCASSWGGMLASEAFFGQGTRLTVV.

This clonotype showed up many times. The V and J genes are TRBV10-3 and TRBJ2-2; maybe TRBD2 (5 bases). V dropped 7 bases and J dropped 5 bases, with 14 bases sitting between them. Looked up from germline, CDR1 is ENHRY and CDR2 is SYGVKD. The CDR3 is 14 residues long. CDR3 nucleotides: TGTGCCATCACTACGAGGGCTCGGACCGGGGAGCTGTTTTTT. Translated, it gives CAITTRARTGELFF.

This clonotype has more than one count but fewer than ten. This chain links TRBV13 with TRBJ2-5; 15 positions match TRBD2. J gave up 4 bases and V 4 bases, and 7 bases lay outside the gene matches. This CDR3 region has 17 residues. Germline assignment: CDR1 PRHDT and CDR2 FYEKMQ (reference sequence). The CDR3 DNA follows: TGTGCCAGCAGCTCCCGGACTAGCGGGAGGGCCGTAGAGACCCAGTACTTC. Residues: CASSSRTSGRAVETQYF.

This clonotype was picked up a small number of times. J is TRBJ2-4 and V is TRBV7-8; D is perhaps TRBD1 (6 bases). V lost 2 bases, J lost 9 bases, and 26 bases lay in between. The CDR3 extends over 18 amino acids. CDR1 and CDR2 (germline): SGHVS, FQNEAQ. The CDR3 reads CASSLSAQGHSQGGIQYF. The CDR3 DNA reads as TGTGCCAGCAGCTTATCGGCACAGGGTCATAGCCAAGGGGGCATTCAGTACTTC.

The sample holds a few counts of this clonotype. The V and J genes are TRBV29-1 and TRBJ2-2; D may be TRBD2 (5 bases). Per germline, CDR1 SQVTM and CDR2 ANQGSEA. The ends were cut back, 4 bases at V and 0 bases at J, with 12 bases in the middle. This CDR3 has 15 amino acids. Written as DNA, the CDR3 is TGCAGCGTTGTCCCCAGCGGCTCGAACACCGGGGAGCTGTTTTTT. Translation: CSVVPSGSNTGELFF.

V usage is TRBV6-1 and J usage is TRBJ1-1, with D unresolved. Germline V gene sequence: CDR1 MNHNS, CDR2 SASEGT. V lost 6 bases, J lost 4 bases, and 15 bases lay in between. The CDR3 has 14 residues. In DNA, the CDR3 is TGTGCCAGCAGCCTGCAGCGGGTGGGCACTGAAGCTTTCTTT. Residues: CASSLQRVGTEAFF.

The chain has TRBV20-1 and TRBJ2-7; D is unclear. Germline V gene lookup returns CDR1 DFQATT and CDR2 SNEGSKA (reference sequence). There are 13 residues in the CDR3. V was shortened by 2 bases and J by 2 bases, with 10 bases between the two germline ends. CDR3 DNA sequence: TGCAGTGCTAGACCCCTTGGTCCCTACGAGCAGTACTTC. Amino acid sequence: CSARPLGPYEQYF.

The rearrangement joins TRBV15 to TRBJ2-5, with a tentative D call TRBD1 (6 bases). V lost 5 bases and J lost 5, with 18 bases in between. The CDR3 runs 15 residues. Germline V gene lookup returns CDR1 LNHNV and CDR2 YYDKDF (reference sequence). CDR3 residues: CATSPQGFQGETQYF. CDR3 coding DNA: TGTGCCACCAGCCCCCAGGGTTTCCAGGGGGAGACCCAGTACTTC.

The chain couples TRBV6-5 to TRBJ1-3; 7 positions match TRBD1. CDR3 length equals 12 residues. CDR1 MNHEY and CDR2 SVGAGI come from the germline V gene. J was trimmed by 11 bases and V by 5 bases; bases with no gene match: 6. Here the CDR3 DNA reads TGTGCCAGCAGTCCACGACAGGGATCCATATATTTT. Translated: CASSPRQGSIYF.

This clonotype showed up just a few times. CDR3 residues: CASSLGQGGFETQYF. DNA for the CDR3: TGTGCCAGCAGTTTAGGTCAGGGGGGTTTTGAGACCCAGTACTTC. This chain uses TRBV12-3 or TRBV12-4 with TRBJ2-5, with D possibly TRBD1 on 7 matching bases. The CDR3 is made up of 15 amino acids. V gave up 1 base and J gave up 5 bases, with 14 bases separating them.

This clonotype was seen at least ten times. The chain combines TRBV5-1 with TRBJ2-5; no clear D gene. The CDR3 runs 11 residues. V was clipped by 0 bases and J by 3 bases, with 0 bases between them. Germline-derived CDR1 and CDR2 are SGHRS and YFSETQ. The DNA of the CDR3 is TGCGCCAGCAGCTTGGAAGAGACCCAGTACTTC. The encoded protein is CASSLEETQYF.

This clonotype has a count of ten or more. The V gene is TRBV11-2, the J gene TRBJ2-3, with 8 bases aligning to TRBD2. This CDR3 spans 15 amino acids. V shed 4 bases and J 5 bases; nucleotides not matched to a gene: 8. The germline gives CDR1 SGHAT, CDR2 FQNNGV. The chain's CDR3 is CASSSRAGGQDTQYF. CDR3 bases: TGTGCCAGCAGCTCACGGGCGGGGGGTCAAGATACGCAGTATTTT.

This clonotype was seen a handful of times. The J gene is TRBJ2-2, the V gene TRBV5-1; D is possibly TRBD1 or TRBD2 (5 bases each). Trimming took off 4 bases at V and 4 bases at J, with 14 bases between the two ends. CDR3 length: 15 amino acids. Germline CDR1 is SGHRS and CDR2 is YFSETQ. The CDR3 reads CASSPGTAGTGELFF. DNA of the CDR3: TGCGCCAGCAGCCCTGGGACCGCAGGCACCGGGGAGCTGTTTTTT.

There are a few counts of this clonotype. This chain uses TRBV4-3 with TRBJ2-1; D is tentatively TRBD1 or TRBD2 (5 bases each). Trimming took 0 bases from V and 0 from J, leaving 12 bases between them. The CDR3 is 17 amino acids. Germline lookup yields CDR1 LGHNA and CDR2 YSLEER. Here the CDR3 DNA reads TGCGCCAGCAGCCAAGATAGCGCAGGGAGCTCCTACAATGAGCAGTTCTTC. Amino acid sequence: CASSQDSAGSSYNEQFF.

This clonotype turned up a few times. The chain joins TRBV12-3 or TRBV12-4 to TRBJ2-7; D is possibly TRBD1 or TRBD2 (5 bases each). The CDR3 sequence is 13 residues long. V was clipped by 1 base and J by 6 bases, with 10 bases between them. The CDR3 nucleotides are TGTGCCAGCAGTTTAGGGGGACCGGGCGAGCAGTACTTC. It specifies CASSLGGPGEQYF.

In its sample, this clonotype was seen many times. V and J are TRBV9 and TRBJ2-1; 8 bases fit TRBD1. V lost 2 bases and J lost 4; bases outside the gene matches: 5. CDR1 SGDLS and CDR2 YYNGEE come from the germline V gene. The CDR3 contains 15 residues. The CDR3 region is CASSVRQGSYNEQFF. The CDR3 bases are TGTGCCAGCAGCGTCCGACAGGGGTCGTACAATGAGCAGTTCTTC.